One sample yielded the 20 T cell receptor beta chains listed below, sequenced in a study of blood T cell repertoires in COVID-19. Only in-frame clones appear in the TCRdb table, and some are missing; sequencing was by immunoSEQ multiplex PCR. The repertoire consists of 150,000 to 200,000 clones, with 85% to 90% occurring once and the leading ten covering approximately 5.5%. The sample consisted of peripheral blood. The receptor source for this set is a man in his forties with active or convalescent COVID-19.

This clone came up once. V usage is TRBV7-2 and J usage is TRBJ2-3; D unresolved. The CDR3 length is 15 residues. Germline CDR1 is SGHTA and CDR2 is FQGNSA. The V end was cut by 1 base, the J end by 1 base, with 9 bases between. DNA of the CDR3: TGTGCCAGCAGCTTAGTGTGGGCCCGCACAGATACGCAGTATTTT. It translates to CASSLVWARTDTQYF.

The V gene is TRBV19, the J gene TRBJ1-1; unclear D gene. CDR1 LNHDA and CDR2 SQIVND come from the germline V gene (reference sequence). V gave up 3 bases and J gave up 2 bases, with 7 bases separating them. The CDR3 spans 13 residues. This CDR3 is CASSIIPNTEAFF. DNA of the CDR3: TGTGCCAGTAGTATTATCCCTAACACTGAAGCTTTCTTT.

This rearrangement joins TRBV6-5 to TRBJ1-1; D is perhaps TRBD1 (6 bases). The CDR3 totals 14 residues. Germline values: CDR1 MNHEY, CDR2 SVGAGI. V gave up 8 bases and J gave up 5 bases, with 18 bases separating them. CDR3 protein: CASYKGGAWTEAFF. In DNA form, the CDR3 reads TGTGCCAGCTACAAGGGGGGGGCTTGGACTGAAGCTTTCTTT.

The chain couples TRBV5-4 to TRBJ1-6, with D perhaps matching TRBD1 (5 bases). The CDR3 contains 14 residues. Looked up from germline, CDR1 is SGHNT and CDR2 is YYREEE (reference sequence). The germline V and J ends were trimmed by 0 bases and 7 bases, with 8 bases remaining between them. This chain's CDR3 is CASSLEAGNSPLHF. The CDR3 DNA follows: TGTGCCAGCAGCTTGGAGGCAGGGAATTCACCCCTCCACTTT.

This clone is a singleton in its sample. CDR3 protein: CSARGSSYNEQFF. The CDR3 DNA reads as TGCAGCGCCCGGGGGAGCTCCTACAATGAGCAGTTCTTC. The rearrangement joins TRBV29-1 to TRBJ2-1; tentative D call: TRBD2 (6 bases). This CDR3 region has 13 residues. Trimming stripped 7 bases from V and 0 bases from J, with 10 bases between. In germline, CDR1 is SQVTM, CDR2 ANQGSEA.

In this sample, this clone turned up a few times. This CDR3 reads CAWSVTGTGGGYTF. Written as DNA, the CDR3 is TGTGCCTGGAGTGTAACGGGGACAGGGGGCGGCTACACCTTC. The chain joins TRBV30 to TRBJ1-2; 12 bases align to TRBD1. This CDR3 is 14 amino acids long. Germline trimming cut 0 bases from V and 8 bases from J; bases unmatched to any gene: 4. Germline values: CDR1 GTSNPN, CDR2 SVGIG (reference sequence). Full variable domain (rest looked up from reference TRBV30 and TRBJ1-2): SQTIHQWPATLVQPVGSPLSLECTVEGTSNPNLYWYRQAAGRGLQLLFYSVGIGQISSEVPQNLSASRPQDRQFILSSKKLLLSDSGFYLCAWSVTGTGGGYTFGSGTRLTVV.

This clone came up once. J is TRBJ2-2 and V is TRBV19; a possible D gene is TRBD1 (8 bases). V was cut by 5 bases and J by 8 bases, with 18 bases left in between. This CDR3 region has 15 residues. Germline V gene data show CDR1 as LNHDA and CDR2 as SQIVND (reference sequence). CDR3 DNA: TGTGCCAGTAGTGGGAGCGGGACAGGAGCGGGGGAGCTGTTTTTT. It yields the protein CASSGSGTGAGELFF.

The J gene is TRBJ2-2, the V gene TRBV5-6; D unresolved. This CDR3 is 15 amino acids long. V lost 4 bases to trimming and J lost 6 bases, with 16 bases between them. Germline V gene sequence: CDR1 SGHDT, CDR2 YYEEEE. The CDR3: CASSRLRLQSGELFF. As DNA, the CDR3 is TGTGCCAGCAGCCGTCTCCGCTTGCAGTCCGGGGAGCTGTTTTTT.

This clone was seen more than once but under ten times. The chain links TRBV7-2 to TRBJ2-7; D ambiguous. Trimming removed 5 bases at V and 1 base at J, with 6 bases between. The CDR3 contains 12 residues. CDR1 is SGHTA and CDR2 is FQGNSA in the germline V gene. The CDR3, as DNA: TGTGCCAGCAGCCTACGATCCTACGAGCAGTACTTC. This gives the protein CASSLRSYEQYF.

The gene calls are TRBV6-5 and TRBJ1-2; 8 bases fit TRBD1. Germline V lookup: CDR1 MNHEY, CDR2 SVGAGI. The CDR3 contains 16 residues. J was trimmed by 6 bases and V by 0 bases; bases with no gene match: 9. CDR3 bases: TGTGCCAGCAGTTACTCCATTGGACAGGGCCCAAATGGCTACACCTTC. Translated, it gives CASSYSIGQGPNGYTF.

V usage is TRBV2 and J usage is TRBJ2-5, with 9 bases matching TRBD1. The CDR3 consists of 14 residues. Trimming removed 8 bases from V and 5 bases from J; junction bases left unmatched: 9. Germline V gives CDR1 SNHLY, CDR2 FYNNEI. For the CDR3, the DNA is TGTGCCAGCTCCTGGGGGACAGGGAGGGAGACCCAGTACTTC. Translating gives CASSWGTGRETQYF.

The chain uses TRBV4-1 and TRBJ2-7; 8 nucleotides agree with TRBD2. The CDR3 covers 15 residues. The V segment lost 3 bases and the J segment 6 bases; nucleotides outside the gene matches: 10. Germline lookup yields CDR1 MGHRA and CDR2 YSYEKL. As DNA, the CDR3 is TGCGCCAGCAGCCAGGCTGGGACTAGATCCCTCGAGCAGTACTTC. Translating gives CASSQAGTRSLEQYF.

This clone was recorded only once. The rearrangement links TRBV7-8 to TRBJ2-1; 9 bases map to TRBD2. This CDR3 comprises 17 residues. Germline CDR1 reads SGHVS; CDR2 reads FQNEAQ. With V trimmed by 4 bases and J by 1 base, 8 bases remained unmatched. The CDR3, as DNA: TGTGCCAGCAGCTCCTACAGAGCGGGGGGTTCCTACAATGAGCAGTTCTTC. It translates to CASSSYRAGGSYNEQFF.

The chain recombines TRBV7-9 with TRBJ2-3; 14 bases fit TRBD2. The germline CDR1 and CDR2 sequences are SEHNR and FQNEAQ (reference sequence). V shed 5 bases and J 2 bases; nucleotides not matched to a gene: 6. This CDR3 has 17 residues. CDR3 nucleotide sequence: TGTGCCAGCAGCCCGGGGACTAGCGGGGGAGCCACAGATACGCAGTATTTT. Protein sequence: CASSPGTSGGATDTQYF.

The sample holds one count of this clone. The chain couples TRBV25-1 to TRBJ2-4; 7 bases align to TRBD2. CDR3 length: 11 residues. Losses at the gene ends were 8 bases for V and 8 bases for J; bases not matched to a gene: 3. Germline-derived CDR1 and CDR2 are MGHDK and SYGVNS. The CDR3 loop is CASSRGDIQYF. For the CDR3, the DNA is TGTGCCAGCTCTCGGGGGGACATTCAGTACTTC. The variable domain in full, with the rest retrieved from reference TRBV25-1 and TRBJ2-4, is EADIYQTPRYLVIGTGKKITLECSQTMGHDKMYWYQQDPGMELHLIHYSYGVNSTEKGDLSSESTVSRIRTEHFPLTLESARPSHTSQYLCASSRGDIQYFGAGTRLSVL.

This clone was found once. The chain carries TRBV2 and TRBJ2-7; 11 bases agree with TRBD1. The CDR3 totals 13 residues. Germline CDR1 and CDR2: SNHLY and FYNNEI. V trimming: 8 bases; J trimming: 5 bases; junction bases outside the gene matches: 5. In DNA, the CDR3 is TGTGCCAGCGGGGACAGGGGGATCCACGAGCAGTACTTC. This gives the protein CASGDRGIHEQYF.

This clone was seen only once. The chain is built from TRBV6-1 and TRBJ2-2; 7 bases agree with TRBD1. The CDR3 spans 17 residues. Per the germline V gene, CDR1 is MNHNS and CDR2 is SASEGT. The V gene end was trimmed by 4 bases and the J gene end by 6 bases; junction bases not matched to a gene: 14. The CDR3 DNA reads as TGTGCCAGCAGTGCCCTGTCGACAGGGATTCATCCCGGGGAGCTGTTTTTT. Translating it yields CASSALSTGIHPGELFF.

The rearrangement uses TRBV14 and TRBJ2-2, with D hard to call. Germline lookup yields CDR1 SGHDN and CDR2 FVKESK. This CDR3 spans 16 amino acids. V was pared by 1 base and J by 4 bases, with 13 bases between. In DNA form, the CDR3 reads TGTGCCAGCAGCCAAGTCGTACTGTCGAGCACCGGGGAGCTGTTTTTT. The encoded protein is CASSQVVLSSTGELFF.

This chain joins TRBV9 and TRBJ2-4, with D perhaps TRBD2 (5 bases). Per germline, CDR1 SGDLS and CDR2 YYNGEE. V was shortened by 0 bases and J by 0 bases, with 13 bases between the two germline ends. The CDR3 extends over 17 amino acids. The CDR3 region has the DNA TGTGCCAGCAGCGTAGGTAGGGAGTGGGCAGCCAAAAACATTCAGTACTTC. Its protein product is CASSVGREWAAKNIQYF.

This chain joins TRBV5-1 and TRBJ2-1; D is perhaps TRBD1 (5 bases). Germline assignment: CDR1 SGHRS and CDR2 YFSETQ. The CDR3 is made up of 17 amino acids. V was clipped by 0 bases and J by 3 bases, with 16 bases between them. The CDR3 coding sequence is TGCGCCAGCAGCTTGGCCAAAGGGCAGGGTCTCTACAATGAGCAGTTCTTC. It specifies CASSLAKGQGLYNEQFF. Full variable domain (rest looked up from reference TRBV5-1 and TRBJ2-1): KAGVTQTPRYLIKTRGQQVTLSCSPISGHRSVSWYQQTPGQGLQFLFEYFSETQRNKGNFPGRFSGRQFSNSRSEMNVSTLELGDSALYLCASSLAKGQGLYNEQFFGPGTRLTVL.